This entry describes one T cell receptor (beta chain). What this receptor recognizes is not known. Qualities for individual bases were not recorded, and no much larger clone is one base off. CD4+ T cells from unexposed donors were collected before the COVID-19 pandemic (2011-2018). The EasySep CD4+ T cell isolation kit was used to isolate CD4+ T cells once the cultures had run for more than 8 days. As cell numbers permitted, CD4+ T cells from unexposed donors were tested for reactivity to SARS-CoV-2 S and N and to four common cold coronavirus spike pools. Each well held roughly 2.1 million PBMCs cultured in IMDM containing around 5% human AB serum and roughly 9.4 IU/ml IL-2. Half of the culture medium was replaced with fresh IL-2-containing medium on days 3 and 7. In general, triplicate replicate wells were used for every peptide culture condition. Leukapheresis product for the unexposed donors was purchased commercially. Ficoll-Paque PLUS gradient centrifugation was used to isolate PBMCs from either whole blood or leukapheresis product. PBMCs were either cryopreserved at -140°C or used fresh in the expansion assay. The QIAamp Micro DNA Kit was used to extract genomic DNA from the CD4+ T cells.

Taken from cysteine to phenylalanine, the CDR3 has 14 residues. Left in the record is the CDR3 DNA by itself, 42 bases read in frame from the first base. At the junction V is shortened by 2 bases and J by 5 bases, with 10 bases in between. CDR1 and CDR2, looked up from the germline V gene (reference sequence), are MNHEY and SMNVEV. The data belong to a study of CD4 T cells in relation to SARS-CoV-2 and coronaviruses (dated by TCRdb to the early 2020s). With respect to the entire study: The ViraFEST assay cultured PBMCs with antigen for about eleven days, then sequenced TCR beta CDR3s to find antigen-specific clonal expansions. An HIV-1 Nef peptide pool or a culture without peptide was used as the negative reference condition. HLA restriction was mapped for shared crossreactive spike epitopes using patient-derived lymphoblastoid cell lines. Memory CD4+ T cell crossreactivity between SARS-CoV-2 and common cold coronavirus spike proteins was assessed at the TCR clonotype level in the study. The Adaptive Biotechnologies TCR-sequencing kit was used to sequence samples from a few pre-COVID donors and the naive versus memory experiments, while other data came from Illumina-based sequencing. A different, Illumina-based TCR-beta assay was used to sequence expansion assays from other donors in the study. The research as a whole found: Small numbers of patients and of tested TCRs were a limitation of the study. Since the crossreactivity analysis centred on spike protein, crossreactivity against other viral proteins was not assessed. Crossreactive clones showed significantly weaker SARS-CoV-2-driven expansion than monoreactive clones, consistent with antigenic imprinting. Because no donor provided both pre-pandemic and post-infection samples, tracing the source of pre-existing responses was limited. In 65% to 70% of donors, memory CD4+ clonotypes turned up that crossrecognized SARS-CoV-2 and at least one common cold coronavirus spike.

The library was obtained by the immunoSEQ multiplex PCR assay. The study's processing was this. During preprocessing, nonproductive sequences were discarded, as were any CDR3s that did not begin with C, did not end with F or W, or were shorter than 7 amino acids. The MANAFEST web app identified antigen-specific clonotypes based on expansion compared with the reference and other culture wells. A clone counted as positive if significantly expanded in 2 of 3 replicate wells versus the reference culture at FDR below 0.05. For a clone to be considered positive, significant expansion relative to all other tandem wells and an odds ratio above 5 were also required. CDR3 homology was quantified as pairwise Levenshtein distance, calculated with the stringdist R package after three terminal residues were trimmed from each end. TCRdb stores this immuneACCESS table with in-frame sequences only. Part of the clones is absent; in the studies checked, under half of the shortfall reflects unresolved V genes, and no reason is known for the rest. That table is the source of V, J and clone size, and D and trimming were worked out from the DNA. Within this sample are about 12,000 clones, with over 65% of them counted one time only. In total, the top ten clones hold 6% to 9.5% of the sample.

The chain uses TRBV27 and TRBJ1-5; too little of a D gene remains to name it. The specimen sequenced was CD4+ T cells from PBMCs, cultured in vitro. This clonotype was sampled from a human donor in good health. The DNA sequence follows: TGTGCCAGCAGTTTAGTCAGGCAGGATCAGCCCCAGCATTTT. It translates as CASSLVRQDQPQHF.